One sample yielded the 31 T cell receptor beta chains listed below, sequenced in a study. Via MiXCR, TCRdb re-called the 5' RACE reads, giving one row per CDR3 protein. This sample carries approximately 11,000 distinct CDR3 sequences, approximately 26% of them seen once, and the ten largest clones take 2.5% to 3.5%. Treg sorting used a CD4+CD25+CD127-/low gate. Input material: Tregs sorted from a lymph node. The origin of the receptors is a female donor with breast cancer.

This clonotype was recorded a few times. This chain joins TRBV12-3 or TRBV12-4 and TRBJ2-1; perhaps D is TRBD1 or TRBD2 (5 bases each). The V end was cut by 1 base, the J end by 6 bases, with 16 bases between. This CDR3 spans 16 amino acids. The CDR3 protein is CASSLEGRGPSNEQFF. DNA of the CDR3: TGTGCCAGCAGTTTAGAGGGTCGGGGCCCCTCCAATGAGCAGTTCTTC.

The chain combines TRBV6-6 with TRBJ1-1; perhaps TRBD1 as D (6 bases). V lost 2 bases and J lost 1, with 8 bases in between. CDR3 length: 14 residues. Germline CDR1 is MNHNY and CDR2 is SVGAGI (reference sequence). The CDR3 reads CASSYPGQNTEAFF. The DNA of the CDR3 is TGTGCCAGCAGTTACCCGGGACAGAACACTGAAGCTTTCTTT.

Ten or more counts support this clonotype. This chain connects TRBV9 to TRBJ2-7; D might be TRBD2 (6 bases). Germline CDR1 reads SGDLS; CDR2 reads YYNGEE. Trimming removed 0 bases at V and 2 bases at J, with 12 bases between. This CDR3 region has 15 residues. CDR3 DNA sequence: TGTGCCAGCAGCGTAGTACCGGGGGAGGCCTACGAGCAGTACTTC. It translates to CASSVVPGEAYEQYF.

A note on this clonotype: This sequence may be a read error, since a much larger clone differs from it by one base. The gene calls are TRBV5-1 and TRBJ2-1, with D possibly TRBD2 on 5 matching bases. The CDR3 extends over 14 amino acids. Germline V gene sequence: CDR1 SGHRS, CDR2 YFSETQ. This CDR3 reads CASGPDYSYSEQSF. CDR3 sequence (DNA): TGCGCCAGCGGCCCTGACTATTCCTACAGTGAGCAGTCCTTC.

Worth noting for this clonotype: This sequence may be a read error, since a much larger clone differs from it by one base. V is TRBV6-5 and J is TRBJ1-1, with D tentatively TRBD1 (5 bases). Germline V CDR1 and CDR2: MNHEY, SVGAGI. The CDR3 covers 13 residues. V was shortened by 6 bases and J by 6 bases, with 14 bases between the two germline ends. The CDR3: CASSYRSNAEAFF. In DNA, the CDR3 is TGTGCCAGCAGCTACAGGAGTAACGCTGAAGCTTTCTTT.

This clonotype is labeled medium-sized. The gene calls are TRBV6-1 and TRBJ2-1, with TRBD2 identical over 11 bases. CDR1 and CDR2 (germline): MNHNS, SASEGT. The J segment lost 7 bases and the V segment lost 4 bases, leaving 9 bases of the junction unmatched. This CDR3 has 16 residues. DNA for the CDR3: TGTGCCAGCAGTGTCCCTACTAGCGGGAGTAAGAATGAGCAGTTCTTC. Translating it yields CASSVPTSGSKNEQFF.

CDR3 sequence reads: CAIGASSYNEQFF. The CDR3 nucleotides are TGTGCCATCGGGGCCAGCTCCTACAATGAGCAGTTCTTC. This sequence joins TRBV10-3 and TRBJ2-1; perhaps TRBD1 as D (5 bases). V lost 8 bases and J 0 bases, leaving 8 bases between the germline ends. This CDR3 is 13 amino acids long. The germline CDR1 and CDR2 sequences are ENHRY and SYGVKD.

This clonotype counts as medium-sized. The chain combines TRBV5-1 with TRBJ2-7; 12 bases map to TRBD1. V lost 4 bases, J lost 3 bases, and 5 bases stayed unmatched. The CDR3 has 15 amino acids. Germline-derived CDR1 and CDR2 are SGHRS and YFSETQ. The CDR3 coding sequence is TGCGCCAGCAGCCCGGGACAGGGGGCAATCTACGAGCAGTACTTC. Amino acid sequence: CASSPGQGAIYEQYF.

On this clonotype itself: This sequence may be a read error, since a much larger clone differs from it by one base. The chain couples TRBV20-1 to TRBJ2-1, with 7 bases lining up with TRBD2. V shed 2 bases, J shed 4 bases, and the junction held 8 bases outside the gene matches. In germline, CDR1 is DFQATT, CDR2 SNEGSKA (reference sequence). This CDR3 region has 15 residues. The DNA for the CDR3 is TGCAGTGCTAGACCCGGGAGGTCTAGGTACAATGAGCAGTTCTTC. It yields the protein CSARPGRSRYNEQFF.

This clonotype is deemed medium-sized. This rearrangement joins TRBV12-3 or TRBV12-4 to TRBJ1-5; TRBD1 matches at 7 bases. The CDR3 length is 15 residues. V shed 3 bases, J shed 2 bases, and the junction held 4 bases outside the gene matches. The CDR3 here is CASSFWTGGNQPQHF. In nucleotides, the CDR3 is TGTGCCAGCAGTTTTTGGACAGGCGGCAATCAGCCCCAGCATTTT.

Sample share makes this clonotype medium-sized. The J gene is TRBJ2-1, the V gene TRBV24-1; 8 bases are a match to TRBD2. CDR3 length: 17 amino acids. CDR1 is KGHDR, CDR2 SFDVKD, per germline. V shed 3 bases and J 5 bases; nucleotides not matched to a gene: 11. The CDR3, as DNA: TGTGCCACCAGTGATCCCCGCTTAGCGGGGTCGAACAATGAGCAGTTCTTC. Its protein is CATSDPRLAGSNNEQFF.

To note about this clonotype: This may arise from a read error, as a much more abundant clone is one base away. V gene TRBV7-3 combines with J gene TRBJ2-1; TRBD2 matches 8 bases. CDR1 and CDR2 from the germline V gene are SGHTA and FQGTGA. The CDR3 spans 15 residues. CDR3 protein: CASSKLAASYNEQLF. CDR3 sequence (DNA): TGTGCCAGCAGCAAACTAGCGGCATCCTACAATGAGCAGCTCTTC.

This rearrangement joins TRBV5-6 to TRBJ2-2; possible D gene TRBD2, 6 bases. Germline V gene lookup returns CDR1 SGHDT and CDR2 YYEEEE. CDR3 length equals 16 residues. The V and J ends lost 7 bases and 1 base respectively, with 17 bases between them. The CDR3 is CASLGPGLRNTGELFF. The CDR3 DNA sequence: TGTGCCAGCTTGGGGCCGGGACTCCGGAACACCGGGGAGCTGTTTTTT.

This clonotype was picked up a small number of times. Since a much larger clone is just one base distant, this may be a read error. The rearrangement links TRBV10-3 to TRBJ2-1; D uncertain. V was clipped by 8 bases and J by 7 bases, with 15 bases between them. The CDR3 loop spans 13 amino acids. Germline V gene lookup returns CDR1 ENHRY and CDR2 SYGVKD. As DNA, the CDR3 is TGTGCCATCGGTCGGCAGGATGAAAATGAGCAGTTCTTC. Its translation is CAIGRQDENEQFF.

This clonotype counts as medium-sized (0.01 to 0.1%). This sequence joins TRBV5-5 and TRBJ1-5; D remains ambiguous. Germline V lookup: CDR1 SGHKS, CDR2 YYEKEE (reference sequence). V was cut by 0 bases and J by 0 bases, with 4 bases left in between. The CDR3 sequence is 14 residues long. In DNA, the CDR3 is TGTGCCAGCAGCTTGGGAATTAGCAATCAGCCCCAGCATTTT. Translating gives CASSLGISNQPQHF.

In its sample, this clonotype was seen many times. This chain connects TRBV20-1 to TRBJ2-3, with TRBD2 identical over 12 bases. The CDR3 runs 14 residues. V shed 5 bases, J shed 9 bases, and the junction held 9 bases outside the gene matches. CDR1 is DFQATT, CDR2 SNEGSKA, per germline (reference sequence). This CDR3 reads CSAPTSGRKGTQYF. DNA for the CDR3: TGCAGTGCTCCGACTAGCGGGAGAAAGGGGACGCAGTATTTT.

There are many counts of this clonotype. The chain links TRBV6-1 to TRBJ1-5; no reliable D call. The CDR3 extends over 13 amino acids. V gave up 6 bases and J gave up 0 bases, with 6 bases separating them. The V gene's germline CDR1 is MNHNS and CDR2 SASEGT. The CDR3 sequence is CASRRSSNQPQHF. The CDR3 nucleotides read TGTGCCAGCAGGCGCAGTAGCAATCAGCCCCAGCATTTT.

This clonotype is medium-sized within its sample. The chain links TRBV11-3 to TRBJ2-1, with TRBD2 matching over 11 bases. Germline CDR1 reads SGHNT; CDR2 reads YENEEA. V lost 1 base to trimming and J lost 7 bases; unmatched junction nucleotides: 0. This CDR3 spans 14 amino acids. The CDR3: CASSLGTSGNEQFF. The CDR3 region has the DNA TGTGCCAGCAGCTTAGGGACTAGCGGGAATGAGCAGTTCTTC.

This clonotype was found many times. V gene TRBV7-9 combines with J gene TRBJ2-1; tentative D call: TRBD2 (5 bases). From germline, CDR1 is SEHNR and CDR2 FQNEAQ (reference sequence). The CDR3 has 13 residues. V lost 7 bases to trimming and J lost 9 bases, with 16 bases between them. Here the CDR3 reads CASNSAGNVEQFF. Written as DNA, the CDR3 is TGTGCCAGCAACTCGGCCGGGAATGTTGAGCAGTTCTTC.

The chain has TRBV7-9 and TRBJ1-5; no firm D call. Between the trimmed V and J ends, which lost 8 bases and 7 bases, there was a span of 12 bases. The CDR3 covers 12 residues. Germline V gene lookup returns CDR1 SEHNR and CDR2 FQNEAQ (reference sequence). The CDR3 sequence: CASGSALQPQHF. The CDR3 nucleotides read TGTGCCAGCGGCTCGGCGCTGCAGCCCCAGCATTTT.

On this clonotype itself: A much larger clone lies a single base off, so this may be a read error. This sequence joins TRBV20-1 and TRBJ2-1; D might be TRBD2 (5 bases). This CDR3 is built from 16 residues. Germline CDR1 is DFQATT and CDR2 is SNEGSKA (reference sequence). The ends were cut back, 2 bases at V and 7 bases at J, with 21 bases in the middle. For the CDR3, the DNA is TGCAGTGCTAGAAGGGTACTCCGAGGGAGTGGTAATGAGCAGTTCTTC. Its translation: CSARRVLRGSGNEQFF.

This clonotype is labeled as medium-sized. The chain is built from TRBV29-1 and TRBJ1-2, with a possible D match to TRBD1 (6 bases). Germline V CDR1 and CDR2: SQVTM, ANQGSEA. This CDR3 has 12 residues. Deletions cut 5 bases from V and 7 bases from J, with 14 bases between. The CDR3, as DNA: TGCAGCGTTCTATCAGGGGCAGGTGGCTACACCTTC. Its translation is CSVLSGAGGYTF.

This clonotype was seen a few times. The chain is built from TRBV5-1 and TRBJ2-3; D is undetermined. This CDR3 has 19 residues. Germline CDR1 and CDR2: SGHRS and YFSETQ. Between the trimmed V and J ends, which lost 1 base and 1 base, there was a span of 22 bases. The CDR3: CASSLNSARLATGTDTQYF. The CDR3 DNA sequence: TGCGCCAGCAGCTTGAATTCGGCTAGACTGGCTACGGGCACAGATACGCAGTATTTT.

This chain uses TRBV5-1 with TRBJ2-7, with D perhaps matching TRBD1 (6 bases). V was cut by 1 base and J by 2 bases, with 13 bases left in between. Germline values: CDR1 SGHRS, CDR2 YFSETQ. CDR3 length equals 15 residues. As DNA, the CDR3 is TGCGCCAGCAGCTTGAGCACCGGGACAACCTACGAGCAGTACTTC. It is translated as CASSLSTGTTYEQYF.

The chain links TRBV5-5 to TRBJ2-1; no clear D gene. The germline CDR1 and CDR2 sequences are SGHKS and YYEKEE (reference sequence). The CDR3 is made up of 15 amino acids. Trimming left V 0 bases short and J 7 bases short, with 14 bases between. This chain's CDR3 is CASSLDGSRMNEQFF. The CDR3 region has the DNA TGTGCCAGCAGCTTGGACGGATCCCGGATGAATGAGCAGTTCTTC.

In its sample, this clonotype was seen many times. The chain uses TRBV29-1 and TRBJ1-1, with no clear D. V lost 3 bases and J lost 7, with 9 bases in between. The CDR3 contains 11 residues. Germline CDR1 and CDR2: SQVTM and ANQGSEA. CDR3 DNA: TGCAGCGTTGAGGAAGACGGTGAAGCTTTCTTT. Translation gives CSVEEDGEAFF.

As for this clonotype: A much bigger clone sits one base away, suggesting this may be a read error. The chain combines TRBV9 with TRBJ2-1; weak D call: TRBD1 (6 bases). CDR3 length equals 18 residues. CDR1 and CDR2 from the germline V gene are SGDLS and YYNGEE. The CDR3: CASGRRLAGASSHNEQFF. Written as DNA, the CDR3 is TGTGCCAGCGGTCGGCGGCTAGCAGGGGCTTCCTCCCACAATGAGCAGTTCTTC.

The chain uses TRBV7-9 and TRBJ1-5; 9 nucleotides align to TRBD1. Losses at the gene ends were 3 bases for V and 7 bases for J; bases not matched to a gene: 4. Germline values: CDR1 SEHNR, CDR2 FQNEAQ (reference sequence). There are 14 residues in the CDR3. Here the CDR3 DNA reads TGTGCCAGCAGCTTTGGGACAGGGTCCCAGCCCCAGCATTTT. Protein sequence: CASSFGTGSQPQHF.

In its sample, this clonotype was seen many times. Here the CDR3 DNA reads TGCGCCAGCAGTAACACCAGCAAGGGACGCCGCACCGGGGAGCTGTTTTTT. It translates to CASSNTSKGRRTGELFF. The chain couples TRBV5-1 to TRBJ2-2, with D perhaps TRBD1 or TRBD2 (5 bases each). V was trimmed by 5 bases and J by 4 bases, leaving 21 bases between them. Germline V gives CDR1 SGHRS, CDR2 YFSETQ. CDR3 size: 17 residues.

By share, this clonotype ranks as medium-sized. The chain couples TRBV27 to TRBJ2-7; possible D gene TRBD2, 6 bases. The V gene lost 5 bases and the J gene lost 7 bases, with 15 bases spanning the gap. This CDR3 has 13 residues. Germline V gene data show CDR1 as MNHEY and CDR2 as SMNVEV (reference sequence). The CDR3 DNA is TGTGCCAGCAGTGGGCCAGGGACTCGGGAGCAGTACTTC. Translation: CASSGPGTREQYF.

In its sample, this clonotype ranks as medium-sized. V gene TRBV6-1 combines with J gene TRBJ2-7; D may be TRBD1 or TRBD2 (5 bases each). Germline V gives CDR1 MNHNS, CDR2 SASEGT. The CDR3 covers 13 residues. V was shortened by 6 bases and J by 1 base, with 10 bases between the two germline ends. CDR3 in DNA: TGTGCCAGCAGAGGAGGACAATCCTACGAGCAGTACTTC. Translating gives CASRGGQSYEQYF.